This T cell receptor (beta chain) was documented in a study of vaccination and CD4 T cells after COVID-19. Background on the study: Post-vaccine specimens were obtained a median around 72 days after dose two (range 14 to 241). Overlapping peptides covering the spike proteins of SARS-CoV-2, HCoV-NL63, HCoV-OC43 and HCoV-229E were added to stimulate cells.

With the Oncomine TCR Beta short-read assay, DNA from cultured CD4+ T cells was sequenced. Extraction of genomic DNA was performed on cultured CD4+ T cells. TCRdb reprocessed the PCR reads with MiXCR, giving one entry per CDR3 protein. Of some 10,000 distinct CDR3 sequences listed, 34% are singletons. Concerning this clonotype: Its antigen is unidentified.

Germline CDR1 and CDR2: LNHDA and SQIVND (reference sequence). This CDR3 has 14 residues. The V end lost 8 bases, the J end lost 0 bases, and 11 bases lay between the germline ends. The treatment denotes: approximately 11-day PBMC culture with coronavirus spike peptide pools or control peptides (ViraFEST assay). Ahead of the COVID-19 pandemic (2011-2018), the CD4+ T cells of the unexposed donor were collected. Half-medium replacement with fresh IL-2 medium took place on days 3 and 7. The study, taken as a whole, reports: 304 of 307 vaccine-specific clones from convalescent patients were spike mono-reactive.

This clonotype originated in a human donor in good health. Sequencing used CD4+ T cells from blood, cultured in vitro. The rearrangement joins TRBV19 to TRBJ1-5; the D is unclear. The CDR3 loop is CASSLGSSNQPQHF. As DNA, the CDR3 is TGTGCCAGTTCCCTTGGCTCTAGCAATCAGCCCCAGCATTTT.